This TCR beta chain was identified during a study of graft-versus-host responses after intestinal transplantation (dated by TCRdb to about 2021). About the full investigation: The transplants that recipients got were multivisceral, liver-intestinal, or isolated intestinal. After intestinal transplantation, graft-versus-host and host-versus-graft alloreactive T cell clones in the graft, circulation and bone marrow were tracked using bulk TCR-beta CDR3 sequencing. Rather than being sequenced by the commercial service, samples from three later patients were sequenced in-house on an Illumina MiSeq and processed with MiXCR. Donor T cell macrochimerism was defined as a peak of at least 4% donor T cells among recipient peripheral blood mononuclear cells. To identify alloreactive clones, pre-transplant mixed lymphocyte reaction products were sequenced and then compared with unstimulated pre-transplant donor and recipient T cells. The cohort enrolled about two dozen intestinal transplant recipients, one of whom was a retransplant, and a few patients without pretransplant specimens were excluded. Every recipient was given anti-thymocyte globulin induction, then maintenance tacrolimus and steroids for about three years.

On this clone itself: No antigen is known for it. No much larger clone exists at a distance of one base, and base qualities are not known.

Blood samples were collected up to 4 times in the first month after transplant and then at least monthly when available. Here V drops 3 bases and J drops 3 bases, and the junction holds 4 bases not matched to any gene. The CDR1 and CDR2 encoded by the germline V gene (reference sequence) are MNHEY and SMNVEV. Inclusive of the bounding cysteine and phenylalanine, the CDR3 is 15 residues long. The CDR3 DNA has 45 bases and is translated from base 1. The method behind the library was the immunoSEQ multiplex PCR assay. For most patients, genomic DNA was subjected to high-throughput TCR-beta CDR3 sequencing by Adaptive Biotechnologies. The paper's processing steps were these. Adaptive's ImmunoSEQ software supplied the TCR sequencing data for 15 to 20 patients, while MiXCR and VDJtools were used to process three other patients. CDR3 nucleotide sequences shared between donor and recipient were removed because their origin could not be assigned. Alloreactive clones required at least 2-fold expansion over unstimulated cells and minimum CFSE-low frequency of 0.002% (template counts) or 0.001% (read counts). Clones were considered mappable if detected in sequenced pre-transplant spleen, lymph node, or MLR CFSE-low populations of the donor or recipient. Cumulative frequency of alloreactive clones was calculated as a percentage of all sequences weighted by copy number. As stored in TCRdb, this immuneACCESS dataset retains in-frame rearrangements with V and J assigned. A fraction of the clones does not appear; measured against another copy, unresolved V genes explain less than half of the discrepancy, and the remainder lacks a known reason. Clonal size and the V and J genes are those of that table, whereas D and trimming came from the DNA. A total of over 15,000 clones appear in this sample, about four fifths of them only once. The top ten constitute less than 2% of the sample.

Paper-wide results and their limitations: Early after transplant, peak levels of circulating GvH clones were associated with declines in HvG clones. GvH clones were found in recipient bone marrow, and some of the GvH clones appeared earlier in ileal mucosa or blood, which is consistent with an intestinal mucosal origin. In the allografts of patients with donor T cell macrochimerism, GvH to HvG T cell clonal ratios were high. Conclusions were limited by the relatively low number and heterogeneity of intestinal transplant patients.

In this chain, TRBV27 is recombined with TRBJ2-7, and 11 bases in between align with TRBD1. The specimen was PBMCs, collected 14 days after transplant. The clonotype originates from a human patient who received an intestinal transplant, so some T cells may come from the graft donor. The CDR3 is CASSFGQGAFYEQYF. The nucleotide sequence is given as TGTGCCAGCAGTTTTGGACAGGGGGCGTTCTACGAGCAGTACTTC.